This T cell receptor beta chain was profiled in a study of human T cells and chemical hapten exposure. Study-wide points: TCRs at high frequency, those above 1 in 1000, did not change with DPC sensitization. More PT1 expanded TCRs went with higher patch test scores. Against controls, expanded TCRs gave rise to significantly more large CDR3 similarity clusters.

Single cDNA molecules in the library carried unique molecular identifiers attached during preparation. TCRdb analysed the RACE reads with MiXCR anew, one entry per CDR3 protein. The table has more than 80,000 distinct CDR3 sequences, around 12% seen once. About this clonotype: Its antigen remains unknown.

Time point in this sample: pre-sensitization, week 0. Treatment here: therapeutic diphenylcyclopropenone sensitization with weekly scalp DPC. Per germline, CDR1 MDHEN and CDR2 SYDVKM. This CDR3 region has 14 residues. V gave up 6 bases and J gave up 3 bases; unmatched junction bases: 4. Sequencing used whole blood, obtained in connection with sensitization to the hapten diphenylcyclopropenone (DPC). The clonotype was recovered from a woman in her forties or fifties with alopecia areata. Some clones in this sample may be carry-over from other donors' samples. The V and J genes are TRBV28 and TRBJ1-5, with 8 bases lining up with TRBD1. As DNA, the CDR3 is TGTGCCAGCAGGACAGGGGTGTCCAATCAGCCCCAGCATTTT. Its translation is CASRTGVSNQPQHF. The full variable domain, in which reference TRBV28 and TRBJ1-5 provide the parts outside the CDR3, is DVKVTQSSRYLVKRTGEKVFLECVQDMDHENMFWYRQDPGLGLRLIYFSYDVKMKEKGDIPEGYSVSREKKERFSLILESASTNQTSMYLCASRTGVSNQPQHFGDGTRLSIL.